This entry lists 30 T cell receptor beta chains sequenced from one sample in a study of shared clonotypes between healthy human individuals. Sequencing used immunoSEQ multiplex PCR; TCRdb keeps in-frame clones, though not all of them. The table lists around 2.5 million clones, approximately 93% of them singletons. Sequences were obtained from naive CD4+ T cells from PBMCs. Subset in this sample: CD45RA+ positively selected. These receptors came from a man between 18 and 35 years old in good health. Some clones in this sample may be carry-over from other donors' samples.

This chain uses TRBV4-1 with TRBJ1-5; the match to TRBD1 covers 8 bases. Looked up from germline, CDR1 is MGHRA and CDR2 is YSYEKL. The ends lost 3 bases at V and 5 bases at J; junction bases unmatched: 6. The CDR3 is 15 residues long. The CDR3: CASSQDGQGYQPQHF. The DNA for the CDR3 is TGCGCCAGCAGCCAGGACGGACAGGGCTATCAGCCCCAGCATTTT.

This chain joins TRBV19 and TRBJ1-4, with a weak D call TRBD1 (6 bases). Trimming removed 6 bases from V and 7 bases from J, with 18 bases in between. The CDR3 totals 15 residues. Per the germline V gene, CDR1 is LNHDA and CDR2 is SQIVND (reference sequence). CDR3 coding DNA: TGTGCCAGTAGGGACAGACACTCCGGGGCTGAAAAACTGTTTTTT. This sequence encodes CASRDRHSGAEKLFF.

V and J are TRBV5-4 and TRBJ2-7; 9 nucleotides agree with TRBD1. This CDR3 comprises 14 residues. After removal of 4 bases from V and 7 bases from J, the junction contained 9 bases not matched to a gene. Germline values: CDR1 SGHNT, CDR2 YYREEE (reference sequence). The CDR3 DNA reads as TGTGCCAGCAGCGGGACAGGGCAGATAGGGGAGCAGTACTTC. Translation gives CASSGTGQIGEQYF.

This chain connects TRBV2 to TRBJ2-5; 8 bases fit TRBD2. V gave up 6 bases and J gave up 5 bases; unmatched junction bases: 2. CDR1 is SNHLY and CDR2 is FYNNEI in the germline V gene. This CDR3 spans 12 amino acids. CDR3 amino acids: CASRSSGETQYF. In DNA form, the CDR3 reads TGTGCCAGCAGATCTAGCGGGGAGACCCAGTACTTC.

Concerning this clone itself: The same CDR3 is also encoded by other DNA sequences in this sample. In DNA, the CDR3 is TGTGCCATCAGTGATCGGGGCTCCTACGAGCAGTACTTC. It specifies CAISDRGSYEQYF. The chain uses TRBV10-3 and TRBJ2-7, with D tentatively TRBD2 (5 bases). V lost 3 bases and J 0 bases, leaving 6 bases between the germline ends. Germline-derived CDR1 and CDR2 are ENHRY and SYGVKD. This CDR3 is 13 amino acids long.

The chain joins TRBV11-2 to TRBJ2-5; D is undetermined. The J call may be wrong; the DNA end is better matched by TRBJ2-7. This CDR3 contains 14 residues. Germline values: CDR1 SGHAT, CDR2 FQNNGV. The CDR3 coding sequence is TGTGCCAGCAGCTTAGTAAGGATCCCACTCGAGCAGTACTTC. This translates into CASSLVRIPLEQYF.

V gene TRBV23-1 combines with J gene TRBJ2-7, with D uncertain. TRBV23-1 qualifies as an ORF whose function is uncertain. Trimming cost V 2 bases and J 1 base, with 18 bases left between them. The CDR3 contains 17 residues. CDR3 nucleotides: TGCGCCAGCAGTCAAAGAGTGTTCCATACACCTTCCTACGAGCAGTACTTC. It codes for CASSQRVFHTPSYEQYF.

The chain is built from TRBV6-1 and TRBJ1-2; 9 bases are a match to TRBD1. Germline CDR1 reads MNHNS; CDR2 reads SASEGT. The CDR3 consists of 16 residues. The trim removed 3 bases at V and 4 bases at J, leaving 9 bases unmatched. In nucleotides, the CDR3 is TGTGCCAGCAGTGAGAAACAGGGGGCGCATGTCTATGGCTACACCTTC. Its translation: CASSEKQGAHVYGYTF.

J is TRBJ2-2 and V is TRBV18; 10 bases are a match to TRBD1. The CDR3 runs to 15 residues. The V and J ends lost 3 bases and 7 bases, in that order; junction bases with no gene match: 5. Germline V gives CDR1 KGHSH, CDR2 LQKENI. The CDR3 region has the DNA TGTGCCAGCTCACCGGGACAGGGGTTTGACGGGGAGCTGTTTTTT. It is translated as CASSPGQGFDGELFF.

This chain joins TRBV7-2 and TRBJ2-1, with D hard to call. V dropped 8 bases and J dropped 6 bases, with 8 bases sitting between them. Germline CDR1 and CDR2: SGHTA and FQGNSA. This CDR3 is built from 11 residues. This CDR3 is CASARSNEQFF. CDR3 DNA sequence: TGTGCCAGCGCCCGTTCCAATGAGCAGTTCTTC.

This clone has a handful of counts. The chain has TRBV28 and TRBJ1-5, with D perhaps matching TRBD1 (6 bases). Germline V gives CDR1 MDHEN, CDR2 SYDVKM. Trimming took off 6 bases at V and 2 bases at J, with 17 bases between the two ends. This CDR3 comprises 16 residues. CDR3 sequence (DNA): TGTGCCAGCAGATCAACAGGGACGGTTCGCAATCAGCCCCAGCATTTT. Its translation is CASRSTGTVRNQPQHF.

V gene TRBV2 combines with J gene TRBJ2-5, with 8 bases aligning to TRBD2. The last part of the DNA fits TRBJ2-7 better; the J call may be wrong. The CDR3 sequence is 14 residues long. Germline-derived CDR1 and CDR2 are SNHLY and FYNNEI. CDR3 region: CASIYLSGGSEQYF. In DNA form, the CDR3 reads TGTGCCAGCATTTATTTAAGCGGGGGAAGCGAGCAGTACTTC.

V is TRBV18 and J is TRBJ2-3, with TRBD1 matching over 7 bases. Germline V gives CDR1 KGHSH, CDR2 LQKENI. J was trimmed by 5 bases and V by 6 bases; bases with no gene match: 17. The CDR3 covers 17 residues. The CDR3 coding sequence is TGTGCCAGCTCGCGACCGGGACAGATCATATTTGGAGATACGCAGTATTTT. Translation: CASSRPGQIIFGDTQYF.

The rearrangement joins TRBV6-5 to TRBJ1-2; D remains unclear. CDR1 is MNHEY and CDR2 is SVGAGI in the germline V gene. Trimming left V 0 bases short and J 8 bases short, with 10 bases between. The CDR3 runs 13 residues. This CDR3 reads CASSYSQARGYTF. The DNA for the CDR3 is TGTGCCAGCAGTTACTCCCAGGCTAGGGGCTACACCTTC.

The V gene is TRBV4-1, the J gene TRBJ1-1; 8 bases fit TRBD1. CDR3 length: 14 residues. Germline V gene lookup returns CDR1 MGHRA and CDR2 YSYEKL. After removal of 8 bases from V and 1 base from J, the junction contained 6 bases not matched to a gene. The CDR3 DNA sequence: TGCGCCAGCGGGGGACAGGAGACGAACACTGAAGCTTTCTTT. This encodes CASGGQETNTEAFF.

The chain employs TRBV28 and TRBJ2-2; TRBD1 matches at 11 bases. The CDR3 covers 16 residues. The germline gives CDR1 MDHEN, CDR2 SYDVKM. V shed 4 bases and J 0 bases; nucleotides not matched to a gene: 1. CDR3 in amino acids: CASSWTGGSNTGELFF. The CDR3 region has the DNA TGTGCCAGCAGTTGGACAGGGGGCTCGAACACCGGGGAGCTGTTTTTT.

V and J are TRBV27 and TRBJ2-3; 11 bases line up with TRBD2. CDR1 is MNHEY and CDR2 is SMNVEV in the germline V gene (reference sequence). The CDR3 runs 15 residues. The V gene end was trimmed by 6 bases and the J gene end by 6 bases; junction bases not matched to a gene: 8. CDR3 sequence reads: CASSRLAGSLDTQYF. The CDR3 DNA sequence: TGTGCCAGCAGCAGACTAGCGGGATCTCTCGATACGCAGTATTTT.

The V and J genes are TRBV28 and TRBJ1-5, with D unclear. Trimming took 8 bases from V and 8 from J, leaving 19 bases between them. Germline V CDR1 and CDR2: MDHEN, SYDVKM. CDR3 length: 14 amino acids. CDR3 DNA: TGTGCCAGCGAGGCAGGTGGTCCCCGCAAGCCCCAGCATTTT. Its translation is CASEAGGPRKPQHF.

J is TRBJ2-2 and V is TRBV28, with 15 positions matching TRBD2. This CDR3 has 16 amino acids. The germline CDR1 and CDR2 sequences are MDHEN and SYDVKM. Trimming removed 8 bases from V and 6 bases from J; junction bases left unmatched: 7. CDR3: CASLGLAGGKAGELFF. DNA for the CDR3: TGTGCCAGCTTGGGACTAGCGGGAGGAAAGGCCGGGGAGCTGTTTTTT.

The CDR3 DNA sequence: TGTGCCAGCAGCCTAAGCACGGATGAGCAGTTCTTC. Encoded protein: CASSLSTDEQFF. This chain uses TRBV28 with TRBJ2-1; D is unresolved. CDR1 MDHEN and CDR2 SYDVKM come from the germline V gene. This CDR3 has 12 amino acids. Between the trimmed V and J ends, which lost 6 bases and 8 bases, there was a span of 11 bases.

The rearrangement uses TRBV2 and TRBJ1-4; no clear D gene. The CDR3 has 14 residues. Germline-derived CDR1 and CDR2 are SNHLY and FYNNEI. Deletions cut 1 base from V and 3 bases from J, with 6 bases between. DNA for the CDR3: TGTGCCAGCAGTGAAGGAGACTCTAATGAAAAACTGTTTTTT. Translation: CASSEGDSNEKLFF.

The chain is built from TRBV6-6 and TRBJ1-2, with 9 bases aligning to TRBD1. This CDR3 is built from 14 residues. Germline values: CDR1 MNHNY, CDR2 SVGAGI (reference sequence). Trimming cost V 8 bases and J 2 bases; bases outside gene matches: 6. The CDR3 region is CASSPGQGNYGYTF. The CDR3 coding sequence is TGTGCCAGCTCCCCAGGACAGGGGAACTATGGCTACACCTTC.

This chain connects TRBV25-1 to TRBJ2-1; 12 nucleotides match TRBD1. V trimming: 6 bases; J trimming: 8 bases; junction bases outside the gene matches: 11. This CDR3 has 16 amino acids. Looked up from germline, CDR1 is MGHDK and CDR2 is SYGVNS. CDR3 residues: CASSASGTGGIDEQFF. The CDR3 nucleotides read TGTGCCAGCAGCGCTTCCGGGACAGGGGGCATCGATGAGCAGTTCTTC.

The chain has TRBV27 and TRBJ1-1; D gene ambiguous. This CDR3 comprises 14 residues. V lost 2 bases and J lost 2, with 9 bases in between. Germline V gene sequence: CDR1 MNHEY, CDR2 SMNVEV (reference sequence). The CDR3 here is CASSLTAGNTEAFF. CDR3 bases: TGTGCCAGCAGTTTAACCGCAGGCAACACTGAAGCTTTCTTT.

The J gene is TRBJ1-1, the V gene TRBV28; TRBD1 is a possible D gene (6 bases). CDR3 length equals 15 residues. Trimming stripped 1 base from V and 10 bases from J, with 19 bases between. Germline-derived CDR1 and CDR2 are MDHEN and SYDVKM. CDR3 bases: TGTGCCAGCAGTTTATCAGGGTATCTAACCAGGGGAGCTTTCTTT. This translates into CASSLSGYLTRGAFF.

J is TRBJ2-3 and V is TRBV7-2; D perhaps matches TRBD2 (5 bases). The V end lost 5 bases, the J end lost 7 bases, and 13 bases lay between the germline ends. The CDR3 has 13 residues. CDR1 is SGHTA and CDR2 is FQGNSA in the germline V gene. The CDR3 loop is CASSPREGHTQYF. DNA of the CDR3: TGTGCCAGCAGCCCCCGCGAGGGTCATACGCAGTATTTT.

The V gene is TRBV12-2, the J gene TRBJ1-1. TRBV12-2 is assigned pseudogene status. The CDR3 sequence is 16 residues long. In DNA form, the CDR3 reads TGTGCAAGTCGGTGTCTGGGGGCGCGGGATGGCACTGAAGCTTTCTTT. Its translation is CASRCLGARDGTEAFF.

J is TRBJ1-1 and V is TRBV7-9; D possibly corresponds to TRBD1 (6 bases). In germline, CDR1 is SEHNR, CDR2 FQNEAQ (reference sequence). The CDR3 length is 18 residues. The V gene lost 4 bases and the J gene lost 1 base, with 22 bases spanning the gap. CDR3 sequence reads: CASSSPKDSYYGNTEAFF. The CDR3 region has the DNA TGTGCCAGCAGCTCACCGAAGGACAGCTATTATGGGAACACTGAAGCTTTCTTT. Complete variable domain (other parts from reference TRBV7-9 and TRBJ1-1): DTGVSQNPRHKITKRGQNVTFRCDPISEHNRLYWYRQTLGQGPEFLTYFQNEAQLEKSRLLSDRFSAERPKGSFSTLEIQRTEQGDSAMYLCASSSPKDSYYGNTEAFFGQGTRLTVV.

J is TRBJ2-7 and V is TRBV5-1; D ambiguous. Germline V CDR1 and CDR2: SGHRS, YFSETQ. The CDR3 length is 15 residues. V shed 3 bases and J shed 4 bases, with 17 bases lying between them. For the CDR3, the DNA is TGCGCCAGCAGCTCAAGCCCTGCCCTAGGGTACGAGCAGTACTTC. It specifies CASSSSPALGYEQYF.

V usage is TRBV6-1 and J usage is TRBJ2-2; a weak D match, TRBD1 (6 bases). V lost 7 bases and J 5 bases, leaving 17 bases between the germline ends. There are 15 residues in the CDR3. Per germline, CDR1 MNHNS and CDR2 SASEGT. Here the CDR3 reads CASNAAWGLTGELFF. As DNA, the CDR3 is TGTGCCAGCAATGCCGCCTGGGGGCTGACCGGGGAGCTGTTTTTT.